Listed here are 8 T cell receptor beta chains from one sample, sequenced in a study of blood T cells in healthy people across ages. The authors ran a second PCR of 7 to 11 cycles using a sample-barcoded 5' primer and a J-beta primer mix. TCRdb re-called the 5' RACE reads through MiXCR, storing one row per CDR3 protein. Of approximately 770,000 distinct CDR3 sequences in the sample, 58% were seen once. The sample taken for sequencing was blood. These receptors were obtained from a man aged 25-45 years in good health.

This chain joins TRBV6-6 and TRBJ1-4, with D tentatively TRBD1 (5 bases). V lost 1 base to trimming and J lost 6 bases, with 15 bases between them. Germline V gives CDR1 MNHNY, CDR2 SVGAGI (reference sequence). There are 16 residues in the CDR3. The CDR3 is CASSYWQGPPDEKLFF. DNA for the CDR3: TGTGCCAGCAGTTACTGGCAGGGCCCACCAGATGAAAAACTGTTTTTT.

V is TRBV20-1 and J is TRBJ2-3, with D uncertain. V dropped 0 bases and J dropped 3 bases, with 10 bases sitting between them. The CDR3 extends over 14 amino acids. Germline CDR1 DFQATT, CDR2 SNEGSKA (reference sequence). The CDR3 sequence: CSARDQPATDTQYF. The CDR3 coding sequence is TGCAGTGCTAGAGATCAACCCGCGACAGATACGCAGTATTTT.

This chain connects TRBV5-1 to TRBJ1-5; possibly TRBD1 for D (5 bases). Trimming removed 4 bases at V and 1 base at J, with 12 bases between. CDR1 is SGHRS, CDR2 YFSETQ, per germline. The CDR3 contains 15 residues. The CDR3 protein is CASSLTGQSNQPQHF. The CDR3 DNA reads as TGCGCCAGCAGCCTAACGGGGCAGAGCAATCAGCCCCAGCATTTT.

This clonotype was counted a few times. The genes are TRBV6-6 and TRBJ1-5; D is undetermined. Germline V lookup: CDR1 MNHNY, CDR2 SVGAGI (reference sequence). The CDR3 consists of 12 residues. The V and J ends lost 7 bases and 3 bases respectively, with 7 bases between them. CDR3 protein: CASMSYNQPQHF. CDR3 DNA: TGTGCCAGCATGAGTTACAATCAGCCCCAGCATTTT.

This clonotype was observed once. The chain couples TRBV7-2 to TRBJ2-7; TRBD1 aligns across 8 bases. Germline loops: CDR1 SGHTA, CDR2 FQGNSA. The CDR3 sequence is 15 residues long. The junction had 7 bases not matched to a gene; V was cut back by 1 base and J by 5 bases. This CDR3 reads CASSLVHRGNDEQYF. In DNA, the CDR3 is TGTGCCAGCAGCTTAGTTCACAGGGGGAACGACGAGCAGTACTTC.

CDR3 bases: TGTGCCAGCAGTTTCGGGGGGGAGGAGCTGTATTTT. This gives the protein CASSFGGEELYF. This chain uses TRBV27 with TRBJ2-3; 8 nucleotides agree with TRBD2. V shed 3 bases and J 14 bases; nucleotides not matched to a gene: 7. The CDR3 sequence is 12 residues long. Germline assignment: CDR1 MNHEY and CDR2 SMNVEV (reference sequence).

The genes are TRBV7-9 and TRBJ2-7; TRBD1 matches 8 bases. The CDR3 is 13 residues long. The V gene's germline CDR1 is SEHNR and CDR2 FQNEAQ (reference sequence). Losses at the gene ends were 5 bases for V and 3 bases for J; bases not matched to a gene: 3. This CDR3 is CASSHDRGYEQYF. Written as DNA, the CDR3 is TGTGCCAGCAGCCACGACAGGGGCTACGAGCAGTACTTC. Variable domain in full (rest from reference TRBV7-9 and TRBJ2-7): DTGVSQNPRHKITKRGQNVTFRCDPISEHNRLYWYRQTLGQGPEFLTYFQNEAQLEKSRLLSDRFSAERPKGSFSTLEIQRTEQGDSAMYLCASSHDRGYEQYFGPGTRLTVT.

The chain couples TRBV28 to TRBJ2-1; tentative D call: TRBD2 (6 bases). The CDR3 runs 13 residues. Trimming shortened V by 7 bases and J by 9 bases, and 16 bases separated the two germline ends. Germline CDR1 is MDHEN and CDR2 is SYDVKM. CDR3 protein: CASTRTIHSEQFF. The CDR3 DNA reads as TGTGCCAGCACCCGGACTATACATAGTGAGCAGTTCTTC. The entire variable domain, with the rest obtained from reference TRBV28 and TRBJ2-1, is as follows: DVKVTQSSRYLVKRTGEKVFLECVQDMDHENMFWYRQDPGLGLRLIYFSYDVKMKEKGDIPEGYSVSREKKERFSLILESASTNQTSMYLCASTRTIHSEQFFGPGTRLTVL.